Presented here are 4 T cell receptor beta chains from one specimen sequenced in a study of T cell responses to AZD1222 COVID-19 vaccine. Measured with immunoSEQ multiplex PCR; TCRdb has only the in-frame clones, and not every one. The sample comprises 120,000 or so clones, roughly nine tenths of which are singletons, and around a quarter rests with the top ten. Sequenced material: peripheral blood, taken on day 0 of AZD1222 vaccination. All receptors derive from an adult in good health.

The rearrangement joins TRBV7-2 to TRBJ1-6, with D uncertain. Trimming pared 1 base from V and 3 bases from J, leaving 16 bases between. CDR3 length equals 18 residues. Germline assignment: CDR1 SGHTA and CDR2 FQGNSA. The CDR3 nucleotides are TGTGCCAGCAGCTTAGAGCCTCCAAATTACTTCTATAATTCACCCCTCCACTTT. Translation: CASSLEPPNYFYNSPLHF.

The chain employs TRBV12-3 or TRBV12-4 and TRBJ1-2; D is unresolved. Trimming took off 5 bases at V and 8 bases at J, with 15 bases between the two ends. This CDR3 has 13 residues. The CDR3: CASSHRRLGGYTF. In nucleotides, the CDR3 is TGTGCCAGCAGTCACCGGCGCCTTGGGGGCTACACCTTC.

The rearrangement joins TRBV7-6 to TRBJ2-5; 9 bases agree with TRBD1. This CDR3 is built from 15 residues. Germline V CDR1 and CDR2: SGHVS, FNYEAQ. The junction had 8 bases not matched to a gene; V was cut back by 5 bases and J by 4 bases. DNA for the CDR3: TGTGCCAGCAGCAAAACAGGGGGCGGGGGAGAGACCCAGTACTTC. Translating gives CASSKTGGGGETQYF.

CDR3 DNA: TGTGCCAGCAGCTTAACCGGGACTAGCGACTACAATGAGCAGTTCTTC. Its translation: CASSLTGTSDYNEQFF. The chain employs TRBV7-3 and TRBJ2-1; 10 bases align to TRBD2. With V trimmed by 0 bases and J by 3 bases, 2 bases remained unmatched. Per the germline V gene, CDR1 is SGHTA and CDR2 is FQGTGA. The CDR3 extends over 16 amino acids.